This TCR beta chain was profiled in a study of T cells after yellow fever vaccination. Using its own MiXCR run on the 5' RACE reads, TCRdb lists one record per CDR3 protein. There are 610,000 or so distinct CDR3 sequences in the sample; over 9% occur only once, and approximately 15% lies in the top ten. Worth noting for this clonotype: As yet, its antigen is unknown.

After removal of 3 bases from V and 1 base from J, the junction contained 13 bases not matched to a gene. This CDR3 region has 20 residues. Germline V gene lookup returns CDR1 SGHRS and CDR2 YFSETQ. Study results and limitations: Among primary-vaccination clones, most reappeared after the booster, at almost 98% for CD4 and around 90% for CD8.

This sequence originates from a man under 40 who received the YFV17D yellow fever vaccine. The sample consisted of PBMCs, taken on the day of the yellow fever booster vaccination. This chain connects TRBV5-1 to TRBJ2-1, with 13 positions matching TRBD2. CDR3 protein: CASSSRQHWTSGSSYNEQFF. The DNA of the CDR3 is TGCGCCAGCAGCTCCCGACAACATTGGACTAGCGGGAGTTCCTACAATGAGCAGTTCTTC.